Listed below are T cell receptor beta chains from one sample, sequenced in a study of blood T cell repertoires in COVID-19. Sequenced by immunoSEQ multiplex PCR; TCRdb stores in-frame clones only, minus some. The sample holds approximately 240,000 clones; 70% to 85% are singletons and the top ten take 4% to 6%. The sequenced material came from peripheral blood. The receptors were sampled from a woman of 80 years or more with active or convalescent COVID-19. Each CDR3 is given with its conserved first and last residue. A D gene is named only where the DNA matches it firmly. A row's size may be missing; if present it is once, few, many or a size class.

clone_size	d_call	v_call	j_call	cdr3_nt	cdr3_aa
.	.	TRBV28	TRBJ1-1	TGTGCCAGCACCGCGGGAACTGAAGCTTTCTTT	CASTAGTEAFF
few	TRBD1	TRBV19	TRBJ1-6	TGTGCCAGTAGTATATCGACAGGGGGTATGAATTCACCCCTCCACTTT	CASSISTGGMNSPLHF
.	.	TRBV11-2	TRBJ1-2	TGTGCCAGCAGCTTGGGACACATTAACTATGGCTACACCTTC	CASSLGHINYGYTF
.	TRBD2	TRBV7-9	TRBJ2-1	TGTGCCAGCAGCGGCGCCGGGACTAGCGGGAGGTCCTACAATGAGCAGTTCTTC	CASSGAGTSGRSYNEQFF
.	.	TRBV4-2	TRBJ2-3	TGTGCCAGCAGCTTTAGGGGAGATACGCAGTATTTT	CASSFRGDTQYF
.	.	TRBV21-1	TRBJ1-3	TGTGCCAGCAGCAAAGTGCGGAGACCCTCTGGAAACACCATATATTTT	CASSKVRRPSGNTIYF
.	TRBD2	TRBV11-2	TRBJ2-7	TGTGCCAGCAGCTTAGGGACTAGCGGGAGAATTTTTTACGAGCAGTACTTC	CASSLGTSGRIFYEQYF
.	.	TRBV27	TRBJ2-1	TGTGCCAGCAGTAGGGGACTTTTCCGTGAGCAGTTCTTC	CASSRGLFREQFF
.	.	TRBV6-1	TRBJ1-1	TGTGCCAGCAGTGAAGCTGAGGGTGTCACTGAAGCTTTCTTT	CASSEAEGVTEAFF
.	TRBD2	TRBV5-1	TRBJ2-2	TGCGCCAGCAGCCGGGAGGGGCCAACCACCGGGGAGCTGTTTTTT	CASSREGPTTGELFF
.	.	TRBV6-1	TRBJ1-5	TGTGCCAGCAGTGAACCACCGACAGGATATAGCAATCAGCCCCAGCATTTT	CASSEPPTGYSNQPQHF
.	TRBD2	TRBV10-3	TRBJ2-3	TGTGCCATCAGTGAGTCGGCTAGCGGGGCCACAGATACGCAGTATTTT	CAISESASGATDTQYF
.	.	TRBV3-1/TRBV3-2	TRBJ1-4	TGTGCCAGCAGCCAAGTTCTGGGCGTAAAACTGTTTTTT	CASSQVLGVKLFF